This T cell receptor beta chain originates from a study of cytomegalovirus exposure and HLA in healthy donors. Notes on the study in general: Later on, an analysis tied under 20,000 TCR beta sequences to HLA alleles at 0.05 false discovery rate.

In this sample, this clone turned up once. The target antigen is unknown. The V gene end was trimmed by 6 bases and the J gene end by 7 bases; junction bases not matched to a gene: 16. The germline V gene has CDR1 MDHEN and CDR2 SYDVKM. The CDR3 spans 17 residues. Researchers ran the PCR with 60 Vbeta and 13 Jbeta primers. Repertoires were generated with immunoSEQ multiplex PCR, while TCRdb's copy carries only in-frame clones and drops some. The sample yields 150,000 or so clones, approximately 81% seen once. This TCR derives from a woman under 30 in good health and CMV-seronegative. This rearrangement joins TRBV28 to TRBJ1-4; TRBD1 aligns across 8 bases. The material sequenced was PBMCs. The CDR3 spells CASRTDREWMLGEKLFF. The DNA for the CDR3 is TGTGCCAGCAGGACGGACAGGGAATGGATGTTGGGTGAAAAACTGTTTTTT. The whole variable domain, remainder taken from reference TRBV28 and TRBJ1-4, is DVKVTQSSRYLVKRTGEKVFLECVQDMDHENMFWYRQDPGLGLRLIYFSYDVKMKEKGDIPEGYSVSREKKERFSLILESASTNQTSMYLCASRTDREWMLGEKLFFGSGTQLSVL.